This entry features one TCR beta chain sequence. Its antigen has not been determined. Per-base quality was not reported, and no clone a single base away is much larger than it. This specimen belongs to a study of spatial heterogeneity in lung cancer (dated by TCRdb to the late 2010s). Context from the whole study: Beta-chain transcripts were consistently detected in greater numbers than alpha-chain transcripts, which likely reflected higher beta-chain transcript abundance. In the raw uncorrected reads, each unique combination of TCR and UMI appeared more than ten times on average. In non-small cell lung cancer, the study quantitatively compared TCR alpha and beta repertoires across several tumor regions, matched nontumor lung, and blood. TCR repertoire features were related to nonsynonymous mutation counts determined by whole-exome sequencing of tumor tissue. Both alpha and beta chains were TCR-sequenced in around 220 tumor regions, about 69 matched nontumor lung samples and 45 to 60 PBMC samples obtained at surgery.

Library preparation was by 5' RACE. Sequencing instrument: NextSeq 500. To allow correction of PCR and sequencing errors, the TCR library protocol tagged every TCR cDNA molecule with a unique molecular identifier. The paper's processing steps were these. Decombinator tools were used for TCR identification, UMI-based error correction and CDR3 extraction. TCRs above a frequency of 2 per 1,000, corresponding to the top 1% of the tumor frequency distribution, were defined as expanded. Renyi diversity was computed with the R vegan package after each repertoire had been subsampled 100 times to 5,000 TCRs. CDR3 similarity networks were built from amino acid triplet string-kernel similarity, with CDR3s being connected when pairwise similarity was above 0.82. TCRdb applied fastp at Q25 and MiXCR to the public reads, then kept only in-frame beta chains. Rows with one shared CDR3 protein collapse into an entry with the most common genes and DNA. The V and J calls and clone size are TCRdb's, not the authors'. The sample table lists approximately 40,000 distinct CDR3 sequences, roughly 13% of them with a count of one. 50% to 70% of the sample goes to the ten largest clones.

The study at large found these results: Additional single-cell paired TCR alpha and beta sequencing was considered necessary to confirm, at a functional level, the hypothesis that regional TCRs recognize regional mutations. Ubiquitous expanded tumor TCRs were detected in blood more often at tumor resection than at routine follow-up.

The label giving this sample's time point can be read as: sample taken at primary tumor resection. Without any cell sorting, TCR sequencing was performed on whole RNA extracted either from tumor and nontumor lung tissue or from cryopreserved PBMC samples. Samples were obtained from about 75 patients with early-stage, untreated non-small cell lung cancer from the lung TRACERx cohort. A patient was chosen for TCR sequencing only when enough RNA was available from at least two tumor regions. The CDR3 sequence holds 12 residues, the cysteine and phenylalanine included. Only the CDR3 portion is preserved as DNA: 36 bases, with reading frame beginning at the first base. From V the trimming removes 5 bases and from J it removes 5 bases, while the gene matches leave 4 bases of the junction unaccounted for. The germline V gene (reference sequence) gives CDR1 as DFQATT and CDR2 as SNEGSKA.

The receptor was isolated from a male donor with early-stage non-small cell lung cancer. The chain joins TRBV20-1 to TRBJ1-2; 8 of the junction bases match TRBD1. The starting material was PBMCs, obtained at surgery. The CDR3 here reads CSAWTGSYGYTF. The nucleotide sequence reads as follows: TGCAGTGCTTGGACAGGGAGTTATGGCTACACCTTC.